The T cell receptor beta chain under discussion was sequenced for a study of shared clonotypes between healthy human individuals. For the study at large: Per donor, CD8 memory used one plate, CD8 naive used two, CD4 memory used three and CD4 naive used three. General study results and limits: Researchers sampled blood only, noting tissue repertoires likely differ.

Worth noting for this clone: Its antigen is undetermined.

Each subset's genomic DNA was split evenly across several immunoSEQ plates. The assay was immunoSEQ multiplex PCR, and TCRdb's table has in-frame clones only and misses some. The sample yields 150,000 to 200,000 clones, roughly 93% seen once. This TCR was recovered from a woman younger than 45 in good health. The source material was naive CD4+ T cells sorted from blood. Subset denoted: CD45RA+ positively selected.

The CDR3 DNA reads as TGTGCCAGCGGAAGTAGGGACTTTACCTACGAGCAGTACTTC. This sequence encodes CASGSRDFTYEQYF. The chain carries TRBV18 and TRBJ2-7; the D gene is possibly TRBD2 (6 bases). The V end was cut by 8 bases, the J end by 2 bases, with 16 bases between. The CDR3 covers 14 residues. CDR1 is KGHSH and CDR2 is LQKENI in the germline V gene.